The 15 T cell receptor beta chains given below trace back to one sample, sequenced in a study of neurological immune-mediated disorders. Time point meaning: longitudinal time-point 3. A single record per CDR3 protein comes from TCRdb applying MiXCR to the 5' RACE reads. In the table there are roughly 57,000 distinct CDR3 sequences, roughly 8.4% of which are singletons. Specimen: PBMCs. The receptors originated from a woman aged 40 to 55 in good health.

Ten or more counts support this clonotype. The chain carries TRBV6-6 and TRBJ1-1, with D possibly matching TRBD1 (5 bases). CDR1 is MNHNY, CDR2 SVGAGI, per germline (reference sequence). The CDR3 loop spans 13 amino acids. The germline V and J ends were trimmed by 6 bases and 5 bases, with 13 bases remaining between them. The CDR3 nucleotides are TGTGCCAGCAGCGATTCAGGGATTACTGAAGCTTTCTTT. The encoded protein is CASSDSGITEAFF.

This clonotype was seen repeatedly, ten times or more. The chain couples TRBV7-3 to TRBJ2-2, with TRBD2 matching over 9 bases. V gave up 7 bases and J gave up 5 bases; unmatched junction bases: 8. This CDR3 has 15 residues. CDR1 and CDR2 (germline): SGHTA, FQGTGA. CDR3 residues: CASTRGLAGTGELFF. The CDR3 region has the DNA TGTGCCAGCACGAGGGGGCTAGCGGGGACCGGGGAGCTGTTTTTT.

This clonotype was found a few times. This chain uses TRBV5-1 with TRBJ1-6; 7 bases fit TRBD1. Germline CDR1 reads SGHRS; CDR2 reads YFSETQ. The CDR3 consists of 15 residues. After removal of 4 bases from V and 5 bases from J, the junction contained 6 bases not matched to a gene. CDR3 loop: CASSGGTANNSPLHF. The DNA for the CDR3 is TGCGCCAGCAGCGGCGGGACAGCTAATAATTCACCCCTCCACTTT.

This clonotype was observed at least ten times. V is TRBV7-2 and J is TRBJ2-1; no clear D gene. Trimming stripped 5 bases from V and 0 bases from J, with 11 bases between. Germline CDR1 and CDR2: SGHTA and FQGNSA. This CDR3 comprises 15 residues. The CDR3 sequence: CASSPVWRSYNEQFF. CDR3 sequence (DNA): TGTGCCAGCAGCCCGGTCTGGCGCTCCTACAATGAGCAGTTCTTC.

This clonotype has ten or more counts. J is TRBJ2-1 and V is TRBV20-1; weak D call: TRBD2 (5 bases). V shed 4 bases and J shed 7 bases, with 14 bases lying between them. From germline, CDR1 is DFQATT and CDR2 SNEGSKA (reference sequence). The CDR3 contains 13 residues. Written as DNA, the CDR3 is TGCAGTGCTAACCGGCGGGTCCAAAATGAGCAGTTCTTC. Translating gives CSANRRVQNEQFF.

Many counts were recorded for this clonotype. The chain employs TRBV29-1 and TRBJ2-1; 11 bases are shared with TRBD1. This CDR3 is built from 12 residues. Germline assignment: CDR1 SQVTM and CDR2 ANQGSEA. The V and J ends lost 7 bases and 9 bases, in that order; junction bases with no gene match: 5. In DNA, the CDR3 is TGCAGCGGGACAGGGGGCTGGTCTGAGCAGTTCTTC. It codes for CSGTGGWSEQFF.

At least ten counts were recorded for this clonotype. CDR3 sequence (DNA): TGCAGTGCTAGAGACACTAGAAAAGAGACCCAGTACTTC. Protein product: CSARDTRKETQYF. V is TRBV20-1 and J is TRBJ2-5, with a possible D match to TRBD2 (5 bases). The V gene's germline CDR1 is DFQATT and CDR2 SNEGSKA (reference sequence). The germline V and J ends were trimmed by 0 bases and 3 bases, with 8 bases remaining between them. The CDR3 spans 13 residues.

On this clonotype itself: A much more abundant neighbour one base away suggests this may be a read error. The CDR3 does not end in the conserved phenylalanine or tryptophan, so this is likely a read error. The chain links TRBV19 to TRBJ1-4; maybe TRBD1 (5 bases). Germline lookup yields CDR1 LNHDA and CDR2 SQIVND (reference sequence). V was cut by 5 bases and J by 12 bases, with 16 bases left in between. CDR3 length equals 13 residues. In nucleotides, the CDR3 is TGTGCCAGTAGTCGGGACCCGAGGATGGAACTGTTTTCT. Protein sequence: CASSRDPRMELFS.

V gene TRBV6-1 combines with J gene TRBJ1-5, with D perhaps matching TRBD1 (6 bases). V gave up 1 base and J gave up 7 bases, with 14 bases separating them. The CDR3 sequence is 15 residues long. Germline V lookup: CDR1 MNHNS, CDR2 SASEGT. The CDR3 protein is CASSEGYGGRQPQHF. In DNA, the CDR3 is TGTGCCAGCAGTGAAGGATATGGGGGGCGGCAGCCCCAGCATTTT.

Worth noting for this clonotype: This may come from a read error, since a much larger clone is one base off. This sequence joins TRBV5-1 and TRBJ2-1, with TRBD2 identical over 12 bases. Germline-derived CDR1 and CDR2 are SGHRS and YFSETQ. The CDR3 covers 14 residues. The V segment lost 4 bases and the J segment 9 bases; nucleotides outside the gene matches: 5. Written as DNA, the CDR3 is TGCGCCAGCAGCACCGGACTAGCGGGACTTGAGCAGTTCTTC. Protein sequence: CASSTGLAGLEQFF.

The CDR3 reads CASRRVLSGANVLTF. CDR3 coding DNA: TGTGCCAGCAGAAGGGTCCTCTCTGGGGCCAACGTCCTGACTTTC. The chain joins TRBV6-2 or TRBV6-3 to TRBJ2-6, with D uncertain. V shed 6 bases and J shed 0 bases, with 9 bases lying between them. This CDR3 contains 15 residues. The germline gives CDR1 MNHEY, CDR2 SVGEGT.

This clonotype was found many times. V gene TRBV2 combines with J gene TRBJ1-1, with TRBD1 matching 8 bases. Per germline, CDR1 SNHLY and CDR2 FYNNEI. J lost 7 bases, V lost 5 bases, and 6 bases had no gene match. The length of the CDR3 is 13 residues. CDR3 amino acids: CASSTDRGVEAFF. CDR3 coding DNA: TGTGCCAGCAGTACAGACAGGGGTGTTGAAGCTTTCTTT.

There are many counts of this clonotype. This chain links TRBV10-3 with TRBJ1-1; TRBD1 matches at 7 bases. Germline-derived CDR1 and CDR2 are ENHRY and SYGVKD. The CDR3 sequence is 14 residues long. The CDR3 sequence is CVSGGGQFNTEAFF. In DNA, the CDR3 is TGTGTCTCAGGAGGGGGCCAGTTTAACACTGAAGCTTTCTTT.

The table lists this clonotype with many counts. DNA of the CDR3: TGTGCCACCAGTGACTCGGGACTAGCGGTAAATGAGCAGTTCTTC. Protein product: CATSDSGLAVNEQFF. The chain carries TRBV24-1 and TRBJ2-1; 11 nucleotides align to TRBD2. From germline, CDR1 is KGHDR and CDR2 SFDVKD. The CDR3 has 15 residues. Unmatched junction bases numbered 5, after V lost 4 bases and J lost 7 bases.

By share, this clonotype counts as medium-sized. The rearrangement links TRBV20-1 to TRBJ1-6; TRBD1 matches 7 bases. The CDR3 contains 14 residues. With 3 bases clipped from V and 7 bases from J, the junction kept 6 bases outside the gene matches. The germline V gene encodes CDR1 DFQATT and CDR2 SNEGSKA (reference sequence). CDR3 nucleotide sequence: TGCAGTGCTAGTCCTGGGACAGCCAATTCACCCCTCCACTTT. Protein: CSASPGTANSPLHF.